This is a list of T cell receptor beta chains from one sample in a study of regulatory T cells in long-lasting Graves disease. MiXCR, run by TCRdb on the multiplex PCR reads, gives a single entry per CDR3 protein. The sample shows around 300,000 distinct CDR3 sequences, 20% to 25% of them seen only once. The sequenced sample was peripheral blood mononuclear cells (PBMCs), obtained when the disease was refractory, from a patient treated with antithyroid drugs. The receptors come from a female donor with Graves disease. The CDR3 runs from the conserved cysteine through the conserved F or W. D genes are given only for firm matches. Clone sizes are given selectively: once, few, many, or a class where the clone is expanded.

d_call j_call cdr3_length clone_size v_call cdr3_aa cdr3_nt
. TRBJ1-1 13 many TRBV30 CAWMYRAYTEAFF TGTGCCTGGATGTACAGGGCCTACACTGAAGCTTTCTTT
. TRBJ2-4 14 . TRBV28 CASGVGHRKNIQYF TGTGCCAGTGGAGTGGGACATCGAAAAAACATTCAGTACTTC
TRBD2 TRBJ2-7 15 . TRBV6-2/TRBV6-3 CASSYLGLAGDEQYF TGTGCCAGCAGTTACCTGGGACTAGCGGGAGACGAGCAGTACTTC
TRBD1 TRBJ2-3 14 . TRBV12-3/TRBV12-4 CASRTGTGTDTQYF TGTGCCAGCAGAACCGGGACAGGGACAGATACGCAGTATTTT
. TRBJ1-2 15 . TRBV7-8 CASSLRARSNYGYTF TGTGCCAGCAGCTTAAGGGCACGGAGCAACTATGGCTACACCTTC
. TRBJ2-7 14 . TRBV6-1 CASRRPGINYEQYF TGTGCCAGCAGGCGACCGGGAATAAACTACGAGCAGTACTTC
. TRBJ1-4 14 . TRBV27 CASSLVPGHEKLFF TGTGCCAGCAGTCTCGTGCCAGGTCATGAAAAACTGTTTTTT
TRBD2 TRBJ2-5 13 many TRBV11-2 CASRAGVGETQYF TGTGCCAGCAGGGCGGGAGTGGGGGAGACCCAGTACTTC
. TRBJ2-2 15 few TRBV28 CASRGRGANTGELFF TGTGCCAGCAGGGGTAGGGGCGCGAACACCGGGGAGCTGTTTTTT
. TRBJ2-2 14 few TRBV28 CASSFNSFVGELFF TGTGCCAGCAGTTTTAACAGTTTCGTTGGGGAGCTGTTTTTT
TRBD1 TRBJ2-7 13 few TRBV11-2 CASSLRQGDEQYF TGTGCCAGCAGCCTAAGACAGGGGGACGAGCAGTACTTC
. TRBJ2-5 14 few TRBV6-1 CASSMGGIEETQYF TGTGCCAGCAGTATGGGGGGAATAGAAGAGACCCAGTACTTC
TRBD2 TRBJ2-4 18 . TRBV7-9 CASSFTQGGLAGENIQYF TGTGCCAGCAGCTTTACGCAAGGGGGGTTAGCGGGAGAGAACATTCAGTACTTC
TRBD1 TRBJ2-1 15 few TRBV7-9 CASSLAVSRGYEQFF TGTGCCAGCAGCTTAGCAGTGAGCAGGGGGTATGAGCAGTTCTTC
TRBD1 TRBJ1-4 15 many TRBV7-2 CASSSTGTGGEKLFF TGTGCCAGCAGCTCTACCGGGACAGGGGGTGAAAAACTGTTTTTT
TRBD1 TRBJ2-7 15 many TRBV7-9 CASSFGQGARDEQYF TGTGCCAGCAGCTTCGGACAGGGGGCAAGGGACGAGCAGTACTTC
. TRBJ2-7 12 . TRBV19 CASSFLQGEQYF TGTGCCAGTAGTTTCCTACAAGGCGAGCAGTACTTC
. TRBJ2-7 14 few TRBV20-1 CSATTGTPYYEQYF TGCAGTGCCACCACCGGGACTCCGTACTACGAGCAGTACTTC
. TRBJ1-3 19 . TRBV7-2 CASSLANVMRVGSGNTIYF TGTGCCAGCAGCTTAGCGAACGTTATGAGGGTAGGGTCTGGAAACACCATATATTTT
. TRBJ2-5 16 many TRBV19 CASSMTGTPGRETQYF TGTGCCAGTAGTATGACCGGGACGCCAGGACGGGAGACCCAGTACTTC
. TRBJ2-7 16 . TRBV27 CASSLRGVASVYEQYF TGTGCCAGCAGTTTAAGGGGGGTCGCGTCGGTTTACGAGCAGTACTTC
TRBD1 TRBJ1-1 15 many TRBV13 CASSSRGRENTEAFF TGTGCCAGCAGCTCCAGGGGGCGGGAGAACACTGAAGCTTTCTTT
. TRBJ1-2 13 many TRBV11-2 CASSPDGNYGYTF TGTGCCAGCAGCCCGGACGGGAACTATGGCTACACCTTC
. TRBJ2-2 14 . TRBV5-5 CASSYREEAGELFF TGTGCCAGCAGCTACAGGGAGGAGGCCGGGGAGCTGTTTTTT
TRBD2 TRBJ2-2 19 few TRBV5-1 CASSLAGLAGGRRTGELFF TGCGCCAGCAGCTTGGCCGGGCTAGCGGGAGGGCGTCGCACCGGGGAGCTGTTTTTT
. TRBJ1-5 15 . TRBV5-1 CASSLYSGDNQPQHF TGCGCCAGCAGCTTGTACTCAGGGGATAATCAGCCCCAGCATTTT
TRBD2 TRBJ2-7 16 many TRBV6-1 CASSLISGRSLYEQYF TGTGCCAGCAGCCTCATTAGCGGGAGATCCCTATACGAGCAGTACTTC
. TRBJ2-7 14 . TRBV19 CASSPTGIVNEQYF TGTGCCAGTAGTCCAACAGGGATTGTTAACGAGCAGTACTTC
TRBD1 TRBJ1-1 12 many TRBV7-9 CASSSTGTEAFF TGTGCCAGCAGCTCGACAGGGACTGAAGCTTTCTTT
TRBD1 TRBJ2-7 17 . TRBV7-6 CASSLVGGGQGYDEQYF TGTGCCAGCAGCTTAGTAGGCGGGGGACAGGGGTACGACGAGCAGTACTTC
. TRBJ2-1 11 . TRBV29-1 CSVDRVYEQFF TGCAGCGTTGACAGGGTCTATGAGCAGTTCTTC
. TRBJ1-2 15 many TRBV20-1 CSAREQGLANYGYTF TGCAGTGCTAGAGAACAGGGCCTAGCTAACTATGGCTACACCTTC
. TRBJ1-1 14 many TRBV6-2/TRBV6-3 CASSYDLGDTEAFF TGTGCCAGCAGTTACGATTTGGGTGACACTGAAGCTTTCTTT
TRBD2 TRBJ2-7 15 . TRBV5-1 CASSGGVGGDYEQYF TGCGCCAGCAGCGGAGGTGTGGGGGGGGACTACGAGCAGTACTTC
. TRBJ2-2 12 many TRBV2 CASMMGARELFF TGTGCCAGCATGATGGGGGCCAGGGAGCTGTTTTTT
TRBD2 TRBJ2-1 18 . TRBV27 CASSSTLLAGLSYNEQFF TGTGCCAGCAGTTCAACCTTACTAGCGGGCCTCTCCTACAATGAGCAGTTCTTC
. TRBJ1-2 13 few TRBV29-1 CSVDGIGAEGYTF TGCAGCGTTGACGGTATAGGGGCGGAAGGCTACACCTTC
TRBD1 TRBJ2-5 15 . TRBV7-9 CASSLVLGQGETQYF TGTGCCAGCAGCTTAGTGTTGGGACAGGGGGAGACCCAGTACTTC
. TRBJ2-1 13 many TRBV12-3/TRBV12-4 CASSLGEGNEQFF TGTGCCAGCAGTTTGGGAGAAGGGAATGAGCAGTTCTTC
TRBD1 TRBJ1-1 16 many TRBV6-1 CASSDTTGGMGTEAFF TGTGCCAGCAGTGATACTACAGGGGGCATGGGCACTGAAGCTTTCTTT
. TRBJ2-1 18 . TRBV5-1 CASSFPPLPESSYNEQFF TGCGCCAGCAGCTTCCCCCCCCTCCCGGAGAGCTCCTACAATGAGCAGTTCTTC
TRBD1 TRBJ2-7 16 many TRBV28 CASSPPGDRGVYEQYF TGTGCCAGCAGCCCCCCGGGGGACAGGGGTGTCTACGAGCAGTACTTC
. TRBJ1-1 13 many TRBV30 CAWRLQGLGEAFF TGTGCCTGGAGGTTACAGGGTTTGGGTGAAGCTTTCTTT
TRBD2 TRBJ2-7 14 few TRBV20-1 CSAHGLAGSYEQYF TGCAGTGCTCATGGACTAGCGGGTTCCTACGAGCAGTACTTC
TRBD2 TRBJ2-3 15 . TRBV11-2 CASSLEAGNRDTQYF TGTGCCAGCAGCTTAGAAGCGGGAAATAGAGATACGCAGTATTTT
. TRBJ2-7 14 . TRBV20-1 CSATQGSGIYEQYF TGCAGTGCTACGCAGGGATCTGGGATTTACGAGCAGTACTTC
. TRBJ2-6 16 . TRBV2 CASSYIGYSGANVLTF TGTGCCAGCAGTTACATTGGGTACTCTGGGGCCAACGTCCTGACTTTC
. TRBJ1-2 16 . TRBV7-8 CASSPSERSSGGGYTF TGTGCCAGCAGCCCCTCGGAAAGGTCTTCCGGGGGTGGCTACACCTTC
. TRBJ1-6 13 many TRBV28 CASSLHSNSPLHF TGTGCCAGCAGTTTGCACAGTAATTCACCCCTCCACTTT
. TRBJ2-5 16 many TRBV11-2 CASSLDWAQGQETQYF TGTGCCAGCAGCTTAGATTGGGCACAGGGCCAAGAGACCCAGTACTTC
. TRBJ1-4 14 . TRBV7-2 CASSLRQKNEKLFF TGTGCCAGCAGCTTACGACAGAAAAATGAAAAACTGTTTTTT
. TRBJ1-2 13 many TRBV6-5 CASSYTGNYGYTF TGTGCCAGCAGTTACACAGGGAACTATGGCTACACCTTC
TRBD2 TRBJ2-2 14 many TRBV20-1 CSAREGQHTGELFF TGCAGTGCTCGGGAGGGCCAGCACACCGGGGAGCTGTTTTTT
. TRBJ1-1 16 many TRBV7-2 CASSLGQGYVDTEAFF TGTGCCAGCAGCTTAGGCCAGGGGTATGTGGACACTGAAGCTTTCTTT
. TRBJ1-1 17 many TRBV11-2 CASSLDGWLGENTEAFF TGTGCCAGCAGCCTGGACGGTTGGCTCGGTGAGAACACTGAAGCTTTCTTT